The 18 T cell receptor beta chains presented below share a single source sample, sequenced in a study of OX40 agonist ivuxolimab in advanced cancers. Receptor amplification or capture employed the immunoSEQ multiplex PCR assay. TCRdb provides this immuneACCESS table in a form limited to in-frame rearrangements. Some clones are lacking; in checked studies, under half of them reflect an unresolved V gene, and why the rest are absent is not known. The sample table records some 150,000 clones; 90% of these occur just once. The ten largest clones add up to around 0.99% of the sample. The sequencing used CD4+ or CD8+ T cells sorted from blood, collected in a trial of the OX40 agonist ivuxolimab. The source is an adult with an advanced solid tumor such as melanoma, head and neck, liver or kidney cancer.

This chain connects TRBV30 to TRBJ1-3; D unclear. The CDR3 has 15 residues. Germline CDR1 reads GTSNPN; CDR2 reads SVGIG (reference sequence). V was cut by 0 bases and J by 2 bases, with 11 bases left in between. The CDR3 region has the DNA TGTGCCTGGAGTGTGACCAGGAGTACTGGAAACACCATATATTTT. This translates into CAWSVTRSTGNTIYF. The full variable domain, with the rest looked up from reference TRBV30 and TRBJ1-3, is SQTIHQWPATLVQPVGSPLSLECTVEGTSNPNLYWYRQAAGRGLQLLFYSVGIGQISSEVPQNLSASRPQDRQFILSSKKLLLSDSGFYLCAWSVTRSTGNTIYFGEGSWLTVV.

This clone appeared a single time. This rearrangement joins TRBV4-3 to TRBJ2-6; D not certain. Germline V gene sequence: CDR1 LGHNA, CDR2 YSLEER. The CDR3 length is 14 residues. The V gene lost 4 bases and the J gene lost 4 bases, with 8 bases spanning the gap. CDR3 sequence reads: CASSRGTGANVLTF. In DNA form, the CDR3 reads TGCGCCAGCAGCCGGGGAACGGGGGCCAACGTCCTGACTTTC.

The chain carries TRBV6-1 and TRBJ2-3; D may be TRBD1 or TRBD2 (7 bases each). The CDR3 length is 14 residues. Germline V CDR1 and CDR2: MNHNS, SASEGT. V was shortened by 3 bases and J by 4 bases, with 11 bases between the two germline ends. The CDR3 DNA reads as TGTGCCAGCAGTGAGACAGGGAGGGCAGATACGCAGTATTTT. As protein: CASSETGRADTQYF.

In this sample, this clone turned up a few times. The rearrangement joins TRBV18 to TRBJ1-5; 9 bases agree with TRBD1. Trimming at V came to 5 bases and at J to 2 bases, leaving 4 bases not matched to a gene. The CDR3 totals 15 residues. Germline V CDR1 and CDR2: KGHSH, LQKENI. The CDR3 spells CASSLDRGGNQPQHF. Here the CDR3 DNA reads TGTGCCAGCTCATTGGACAGGGGAGGCAATCAGCCCCAGCATTTT.

The chain employs TRBV11-1 and TRBJ1-2; 8 nucleotides line up with TRBD1. The length of the CDR3 is 15 residues. The junction had 10 bases not matched to a gene; V was cut back by 2 bases and J by 8 bases. Germline-derived CDR1 and CDR2 are SGHAT and FQDESV (reference sequence). Here the CDR3 DNA reads TGTGCCAGCAGCTTACCTGGACAGGGATCCAGCGGCTACACCTTC. Translation: CASSLPGQGSSGYTF.

The rearrangement links TRBV18 to TRBJ1-2; unclear D gene. The CDR3 covers 15 residues. Trimming removed 7 bases from V and 2 bases from J, with 17 bases in between. Germline V lookup: CDR1 KGHSH, CDR2 LQKENI. CDR3 bases: TGTGCCAGCTTCAACAGCTCGGGCGAGAACTATGGCTACACCTTC. It translates to CASFNSSGENYGYTF.

This chain joins TRBV28 and TRBJ1-3; D gene uncertain. Looked up from germline, CDR1 is MDHEN and CDR2 is SYDVKM. The length of the CDR3 is 17 residues. Trimming removed 8 bases at V and 3 bases at J, with 23 bases between. CDR3 residues: CASQEGDERVFGNTIYF. The CDR3 DNA reads TGTGCCAGCCAAGAGGGCGACGAGAGGGTATTTGGAAACACCATATATTTT. Drawing the rest from reference TRBV28 and TRBJ1-3, the complete variable domain is DVKVTQSSRYLVKRTGEKVFLECVQDMDHENMFWYRQDPGLGLRLIYFSYDVKMKEKGDIPEGYSVSREKKERFSLILESASTNQTSMYLCASQEGDERVFGNTIYFGEGSWLTVV.

On this clone itself: Other DNA sequences in this specimen translate into the identical CDR3. V and J are TRBV6-5 and TRBJ1-1; D is possibly TRBD1 (5 bases). This CDR3 contains 13 residues. Germline assignment: CDR1 MNHEY and CDR2 SVGAGI. V lost 4 bases and J lost 4, with 10 bases in between. The CDR3 spells CASSSQGGTEAFF. CDR3 DNA sequence: TGTGCCAGCAGTTCTCAGGGAGGCACTGAAGCTTTCTTT.

The genes are TRBV5-1 and TRBJ2-7, with D possibly called TRBD1 or TRBD2 (5 bases each). CDR3 size: 14 residues. V shed 4 bases and J shed 4 bases, with 15 bases lying between them. Germline-derived CDR1 and CDR2 are SGHRS and YFSETQ. The CDR3 reads CASSRGPQEYEQYF. CDR3 DNA: TGCGCCAGCAGCCGGGGCCCCCAAGAGTACGAGCAGTACTTC.

The J gene is TRBJ2-1, the V gene TRBV25-1; the match to TRBD1 covers 9 bases. J gave up 9 bases and V 4 bases, and 13 bases lay outside the gene matches. This CDR3 region has 16 residues. The germline gives CDR1 MGHDK, CDR2 SYGVNS. CDR3 bases: TGTGCCAGCAGTGGTAATGAAGGGACAGGGATGGCTGAGCAGTTCTTC. This sequence encodes CASSGNEGTGMAEQFF.

The chain couples TRBV4-1 to TRBJ1-4, with TRBD1 identical over 11 bases. V lost 4 bases and J lost 6; bases outside the gene matches: 10. Germline lookup yields CDR1 MGHRA and CDR2 YSYEKL. The length of the CDR3 is 17 residues. CDR3 loop: CASSPSGTGGWDEKLFF. The DNA for the CDR3 is TGCGCCAGCAGCCCCTCTGGGACAGGGGGATGGGATGAAAAACTGTTTTTT.

This chain joins TRBV28 and TRBJ1-3; D gene ambiguous. Trimming took off 3 bases at V and 1 base at J, with 10 bases between the two ends. Germline CDR1 is MDHEN and CDR2 is SYDVKM. The CDR3 loop spans 15 amino acids. The DNA for the CDR3 is TGTGCCAGCAGTTTTGTTAAAGGGTCTGGAAACACCATATATTTT. As protein: CASSFVKGSGNTIYF.

This chain links TRBV28 with TRBJ1-2, with unresolved D. Germline values: CDR1 MDHEN, CDR2 SYDVKM. CDR3 length equals 14 residues. V was shortened by 4 bases and J by 5 bases, with 14 bases between the two germline ends. CDR3 nucleotide sequence: TGTGCCAGCAGTTCCCCTCCCCTCTTTTATGGCTACACCTTC. Protein product: CASSSPPLFYGYTF.

About this clone: This specimen includes other DNA sequences encoding the same CDR3. CDR3 nucleotide sequence: TGTGCCTGGAGTGTAAGCAGCTCTGGAAACACCATATATTTT. Translated, it gives CAWSVSSSGNTIYF. The V and J genes are TRBV30 and TRBJ1-3; no firm D call. Germline V gives CDR1 GTSNPN, CDR2 SVGIG (reference sequence). Between the trimmed V and J ends, which lost 0 bases and 0 bases, there was a span of 6 bases. The CDR3 is 14 residues long. The variable domain in full, completed from reference TRBV30 and TRBJ1-3, reads SQTIHQWPATLVQPVGSPLSLECTVEGTSNPNLYWYRQAAGRGLQLLFYSVGIGQISSEVPQNLSASRPQDRQFILSSKKLLLSDSGFYLCAWSVSSSGNTIYFGEGSWLTVV.

This chain links TRBV25-1 with TRBJ1-1, with D possibly being TRBD1 (6 bases). This CDR3 comprises 13 residues. CDR1 and CDR2 from the germline V gene are MGHDK and SYGVNS. The V gene lost 4 bases and the J gene lost 5 bases, with 11 bases spanning the gap. CDR3 sequence reads: CASSVTGLTEAFF. CDR3 bases: TGTGCCAGCAGTGTTACAGGGCTGACTGAAGCTTTCTTT.

The gene calls are TRBV5-1 and TRBJ2-1, with TRBD1 matching over 9 bases. This CDR3 has 15 amino acids. The junction had 5 bases not matched to a gene; V was cut back by 0 bases and J by 7 bases. The germline gives CDR1 SGHRS, CDR2 YFSETQ. CDR3 coding DNA: TGCGCCAGCAGCTTGGGAGGGACAGGGCTGAATGAGCAGTTCTTC. It yields the protein CASSLGGTGLNEQFF.

V gene TRBV5-6 combines with J gene TRBJ2-1, with D tentatively TRBD2 (7 bases). The ends were cut back, 3 bases at V and 7 bases at J, with 17 bases in the middle. Germline CDR1 reads SGHDT; CDR2 reads YYEEEE. The CDR3 consists of 15 residues. CDR3 bases: TGTGCCAGCAGCTCAGGGGCGGGAGTCGCTAATGAGCAGTTCTTC. Its translation: CASSSGAGVANEQFF.

CDR3 protein: CAISRSRSSGYTF. In DNA form, the CDR3 reads TGTGCCATCAGTCGGTCAAGGTCGAGTGGCTACACCTTC. The chain uses TRBV10-3 and TRBJ1-2; D is unclear. V shed 5 bases and J shed 7 bases, with 14 bases lying between them. The germline CDR1 and CDR2 sequences are ENHRY and SYGVKD. The CDR3 sequence is 13 residues long.